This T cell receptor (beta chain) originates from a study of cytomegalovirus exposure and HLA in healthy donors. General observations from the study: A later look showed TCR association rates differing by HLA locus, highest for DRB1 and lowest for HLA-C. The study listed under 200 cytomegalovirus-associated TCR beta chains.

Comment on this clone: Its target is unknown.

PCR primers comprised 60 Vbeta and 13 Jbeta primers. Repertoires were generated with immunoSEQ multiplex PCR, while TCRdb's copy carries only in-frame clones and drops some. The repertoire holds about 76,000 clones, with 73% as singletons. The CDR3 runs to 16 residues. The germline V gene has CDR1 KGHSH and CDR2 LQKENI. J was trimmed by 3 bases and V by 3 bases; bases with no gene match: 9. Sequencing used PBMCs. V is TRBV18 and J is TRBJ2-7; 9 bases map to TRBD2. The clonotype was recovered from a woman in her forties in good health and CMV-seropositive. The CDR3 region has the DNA TGTGCCAGCTCACCTCCCGGGACTAGCCCATTCTACGAGCAGTACTTC. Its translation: CASSPPGTSPFYEQYF.